One and the same sample provided the 26 T cell receptor beta chains below, sequenced in a study of CD8 T cells in Susac syndrome. The RNA, about 0.45 to 1 ug, was put through reverse transcription using random hexamers. TCRdb fed the immunoSEQ multiplex PCR reads into MiXCR, producing one record per CDR3 protein. The sample has 150,000 or so distinct CDR3 sequences, about 95% seen once; the top ten hold 0.14% to 0.15%. What was sequenced was CD8+ T cells from PBMCs. Source of these receptors: a human donor with multiple sclerosis.

The chain uses TRBV7-2 and TRBJ1-1; TRBD1 aligns across 7 bases. This CDR3 contains 16 residues. The J segment lost 3 bases and the V segment lost 4 bases, leaving 11 bases of the junction unmatched. Germline lookup yields CDR1 SGHTA and CDR2 FQGNSA. The CDR3 DNA reads TGTGCCAGCAGCTCCGTGGAACCAGGGGGGTACACTGAAGCTTTCTTT. Protein product: CASSSVEPGGYTEAFF.

The chain employs TRBV12-3 or TRBV12-4 and TRBJ2-7; D gene uncertain. This CDR3 region has 14 residues. V was cut by 6 bases and J by 6 bases, with 18 bases left in between. Written as DNA, the CDR3 is TGTGCCAGCAGCCCCAATATACGGCCGTTCGAGCAGTACTTC. Protein sequence: CASSPNIRPFEQYF.

CDR3 sequence (DNA): TGCAGCGCGGGGCCTAGCGGGGTGAATGAGCAGTTCTTC. Translating gives CSAGPSGVNEQFF. The rearrangement joins TRBV29-1 to TRBJ2-1; 9 nucleotides agree with TRBD2. In germline, CDR1 is SQVTM, CDR2 ANQGSEA. CDR3 length: 13 residues. Trimming removed 7 bases from V and 7 bases from J; junction bases left unmatched: 8.

V is TRBV30 and J is TRBJ1-1; D is uncertain. Germline assignment: CDR1 GTSNPN and CDR2 SVGIG (reference sequence). The length of the CDR3 is 13 residues. Trimming stripped 3 bases from V and 6 bases from J, with 14 bases between. CDR3 DNA: TGTGCCTGGAGAGACCTTCCACGCGCTGAAGCTTTCTTT. Its protein product is CAWRDLPRAEAFF. Together with reference TRBV30 and TRBJ1-1, the CDR3 gives the full variable domain: SQTIHQWPATLVQPVGSPLSLECTVEGTSNPNLYWYRQAAGRGLQLLFYSVGIGQISSEVPQNLSASRPQDRQFILSSKKLLLSDSGFYLCAWRDLPRAEAFFGQGTRLTVV.

The chain uses TRBV11-2 and TRBJ2-1, with D unclear. Per the germline V gene, CDR1 is SGHAT and CDR2 is FQNNGV. This CDR3 region has 15 residues. The V end was cut by 1 base, the J end by 2 bases, with 9 bases between. The CDR3 protein is CASSLVRIAYNEQFF. The CDR3 DNA reads TGTGCCAGCAGCTTAGTCCGCATAGCCTACAATGAGCAGTTCTTC.

The chain couples TRBV30 to TRBJ1-1; 8 nucleotides align to TRBD1. V was clipped by 0 bases and J by 6 bases; unmatched bases: 3. Germline V gives CDR1 GTSNPN, CDR2 SVGIG (reference sequence). The CDR3 extends over 13 amino acids. The CDR3 here is CAWSVTGGSEAFF. The CDR3 DNA sequence: TGTGCCTGGAGTGTCACAGGGGGATCTGAAGCTTTCTTT.

The chain has TRBV7-2 and TRBJ2-3, with 7 bases identical to TRBD2. Germline CDR1 is SGHTA and CDR2 is FQGNSA. The CDR3 loop spans 17 amino acids. The trim removed 4 bases at V and 2 bases at J, leaving 12 bases unmatched. DNA of the CDR3: TGTGCCAGCAGCTGGAGATGGGCGGGGGAGCTCACAGATACGCAGTATTTT. This encodes CASSWRWAGELTDTQYF.

V is TRBV20-1 and J is TRBJ2-6; D gene uncertain. Germline V gene data show CDR1 as DFQATT and CDR2 as SNEGSKA (reference sequence). V lost 6 bases to trimming and J lost 6 bases, with 18 bases between them. This CDR3 is 15 amino acids long. CDR3 in amino acids: CSAPAWGLSANVLTF. CDR3 nucleotide sequence: TGCAGTGCCCCGGCTTGGGGATTGTCGGCCAACGTCCTGACTTTC.

The chain links TRBV29-1 to TRBJ1-1; D is unresolved. This CDR3 is built from 11 residues. Trimming removed 6 bases at V and 6 bases at J, with 11 bases between. Germline assignment: CDR1 SQVTM and CDR2 ANQGSEA. The CDR3 here is CSVPHGPEAFF. The CDR3 DNA is TGCAGCGTCCCGCACGGCCCTGAAGCTTTCTTT. Drawing the rest from reference TRBV29-1 and TRBJ1-1, the complete variable domain is SAVISQKPSRDICQRGTSLTIQCQVDSQVTMMFWYRQQPGQSLTLIATANQGSEATYESGFVIDKFPISRPNLTFSTLTVSNMSPEDSSIYLCSVPHGPEAFFGQGTRLTVV.

The chain combines TRBV29-1 with TRBJ2-2, with D perhaps matching TRBD1 (6 bases). V was shortened by 7 bases and J by 7 bases, with 16 bases between the two germline ends. Germline values: CDR1 SQVTM, CDR2 ANQGSEA. The CDR3 loop spans 13 amino acids. The DNA of the CDR3 is TGCAGCGCCGAAGGGGGTCGTGGCGGGGAGCTGTTTTTT. Residues: CSAEGGRGGELFF.

This rearrangement joins TRBV29-1 to TRBJ2-7; TRBD1 aligns across 12 bases. CDR1 SQVTM and CDR2 ANQGSEA come from the germline V gene. The length of the CDR3 is 13 residues. The J segment lost 5 bases and the V segment lost 7 bases, leaving 6 bases of the junction unmatched. CDR3 coding DNA: TGCAGCGCCAGGGGACAGGGGGCCGACGAGCAGTACGTC. Its protein product is CSARGQGADEQYV.

This rearrangement joins TRBV20-1 to TRBJ1-2; no reliable D call. The CDR3 length is 11 residues. Germline CDR1 is DFQATT and CDR2 is SNEGSKA (reference sequence). V lost 5 bases and J 5 bases, leaving 9 bases between the germline ends. This CDR3 reads CSAPDGYGYTF. The CDR3 DNA reads as TGCAGTGCTCCAGACGGTTATGGCTACACCTTC.

This rearrangement joins TRBV5-1 to TRBJ1-2; D might be TRBD1 (5 bases). Germline assignment: CDR1 SGHRS and CDR2 YFSETQ. Trimming removed 6 bases at V and 8 bases at J, with 14 bases between. CDR3 length: 12 residues. CDR3: CASTAGGNGYTF. For the CDR3, the DNA is TGCGCCAGCACCGCGGGGGGAAACGGCTACACCTTC.

V gene TRBV6-1 combines with J gene TRBJ1-2; 10 nucleotides agree with TRBD1. V was clipped by 5 bases and J by 8 bases; unmatched bases: 17. Germline assignment: CDR1 MNHNS and CDR2 SASEGT. This CDR3 is 17 amino acids long. CDR3 sequence: CASSRGTGAETWEGYTF. In nucleotides, the CDR3 is TGTGCCAGCAGTCGGGGGACAGGGGCAGAGACTTGGGAGGGCTACACCTTC.

CDR3: CSVVAPTGELFF. The CDR3 DNA is TGCAGCGTTGTGGCCCCCACCGGGGAGCTGTTTTTT. This chain joins TRBV29-1 and TRBJ2-2; no reliable D call. Germline values: CDR1 SQVTM, CDR2 ANQGSEA. The CDR3 loop spans 12 amino acids. The V end was cut by 4 bases, the J end by 4 bases, with 7 bases between.

J is TRBJ2-2 and V is TRBV2; 11 bases align to TRBD1. Trimming cost V 6 bases and J 5 bases; bases outside gene matches: 8. Germline V gene lookup returns CDR1 SNHLY and CDR2 FYNNEI. The length of the CDR3 is 16 residues. CDR3 in DNA: TGTGCCAGCAGGGCGGACAGGGGGCAAGGAACCGGGGAGCTGTTTTTT. Protein product: CASRADRGQGTGELFF. The variable domain in full, completed from reference TRBV2 and TRBJ2-2, reads EPEVTQTPSHQVTQMGQEVILRCVPISNHLYFYWYRQILGQKVEFLVSFYNNEISEKSEIFDDQFSVERPDGSNFTLKIRSTKLEDSAMYFCASRADRGQGTGELFFGEGSRLTVL.

V gene TRBV7-6 combines with J gene TRBJ1-1; maybe TRBD1 (5 bases). This CDR3 comprises 12 residues. V was cut by 5 bases and J by 8 bases, with 12 bases left in between. Per germline, CDR1 SGHVS and CDR2 FNYEAQ. The chain's CDR3 is CASSDGSGEAFF. The CDR3 nucleotides are TGTGCCAGCAGCGACGGGTCAGGGGAAGCTTTCTTT.

The CDR3 DNA is TGTGCCAGCAGTTTGTATTCGGGGGTTGGCAATCAGCCCCAGCATTTT. Its translation: CASSLYSGVGNQPQHF. The rearrangement joins TRBV27 to TRBJ1-5; TRBD1 might be the D (5 bases). The CDR3 spans 16 residues. Germline CDR1 and CDR2: MNHEY and SMNVEV (reference sequence). V lost 3 bases and J 2 bases, leaving 14 bases between the germline ends.

The chain employs TRBV4-1 and TRBJ2-3; perhaps D is TRBD1 or TRBD2 (5 bases each). With 3 bases removed from V and 0 bases from J, the gap between germline ends came to 7 bases. The CDR3 covers 14 residues. Germline loops: CDR1 MGHRA, CDR2 YSYEKL. Here the CDR3 reads CASSHRESTDTQYF. The CDR3 nucleotides read TGCGCCAGCAGCCACAGGGAGAGCACAGATACGCAGTATTTT.

This chain links TRBV30 with TRBJ2-4, with 7 bases fitting TRBD1. Trimming took 2 bases from V and 0 from J; bases not matched to a gene: 7. Per the germline V gene, CDR1 is GTSNPN and CDR2 is SVGIG (reference sequence). The length of the CDR3 is 16 residues. CDR3 in amino acids: CAWSFTGAGAKNIQYF. DNA of the CDR3: TGTGCCTGGAGTTTCACAGGGGCCGGAGCCAAAAACATTCAGTACTTC.

V is TRBV20-1 and J is TRBJ2-1, with a weak D call TRBD2 (6 bases). The ends were cut back, 0 bases at V and 8 bases at J, with 11 bases in the middle. CDR3 length: 13 residues. Germline V CDR1 and CDR2: DFQATT, SNEGSKA (reference sequence). CDR3 loop: CSARDRGGHEQFF. The DNA for the CDR3 is TGCAGTGCTAGAGATAGGGGAGGCCATGAGCAGTTCTTC.

The chain links TRBV7-9 to TRBJ2-1; D uncertain. The CDR3 extends over 13 amino acids. V was cut by 6 bases and J by 6 bases, with 12 bases left in between. CDR1 is SEHNR, CDR2 FQNEAQ, per germline (reference sequence). CDR3 coding DNA: TGTGCCAGCAGTCCCGCCTTAACCAATGAGCAGTTCTTC. This codes for CASSPALTNEQFF.

This clonotype was seen a single time. The rearrangement uses TRBV9 and TRBJ2-3; 11 bases map to TRBD2. Per the germline V gene, CDR1 is SGDLS and CDR2 is YYNGEE. The CDR3 is 15 amino acids. V lost 2 bases and J lost 3; bases outside the gene matches: 2. The CDR3 loop reads CASSVGTSGTDTQYF. Here the CDR3 DNA reads TGTGCCAGCAGCGTTGGGACTAGCGGTACAGATACGCAGTATTTT.

This clonotype was recorded once. The chain employs TRBV6-2 or TRBV6-3 and TRBJ2-5; either TRBD1 or TRBD2 may fit D (6 bases each). The CDR3 covers 13 residues. Germline CDR1 reads MNHEY; CDR2 reads SVGEGT. With 10 bases removed from V and 5 bases from J, the gap between germline ends came to 17 bases. The CDR3 region has the DNA TGTGCCACCACGTACAGGGACTGGGAGACCCAGTACTTC. This gives the protein CATTYRDWETQYF.

The gene calls are TRBV14 and TRBJ1-5, with D unresolved. Germline CDR1 reads SGHDN; CDR2 reads FVKESK. The CDR3 has 13 residues. Trimming left V 1 base short and J 7 bases short, with 8 bases between. CDR3 bases: TGTGCCAGCAGCCAAGTTAGGGTCCAGCCCCAGCATTTT. This gives the protein CASSQVRVQPQHF.

The chain is built from TRBV19 and TRBJ1-2; no firm D call. The CDR3 length is 14 residues. Germline V gene sequence: CDR1 LNHDA, CDR2 SQIVND (reference sequence). The ends were cut back, 3 bases at V and 3 bases at J, with 11 bases in the middle. The DNA for the CDR3 is TGTGCCAGTAGTATGGGGAGCCAGGACTATGGCTACACCTTC. Its protein is CASSMGSQDYGYTF.